This T cell receptor (beta chain) appears in the sequencing data of a study of identical twins. General study points: With beta out-of-frame sequences, excess sharing by twins was weaker. Abundant cord blood beta clonotypes carried fewer insertions; memory repertoires showed none. Excess low generation probability was seen in twin-shared out-of-frame alpha sequences.

The CDR3 has 15 amino acids. Germline CDR1 reads SGHRS; CDR2 reads YFSETQ. From the 5' RACE reads, TCRdb called clonotypes with MiXCR, one entry per CDR3 protein. The table records about 250,000 distinct CDR3 sequences, about an eighth of them present only once. Regarding this clonotype: Its target is unknown. The germline gene is not matched at one end of the junction; a read error may be the cause.

The TCR comes from a woman between 18 and 29 years old in good health. Material: memory (CD45RO+) T cells sorted from blood. This chain joins TRBV5-1 and TRBJ2-5; 7 nucleotides align to TRBD1. As DNA, the CDR3 is TGCGCCAGCTGCTTGATGACAGGGACACGAGAGACCCAGTACTTC. Translation gives CASCLMTGTRETQYF.